This record looks at one T cell receptor (beta chain) sequence and its context. The antigen is undetermined. Germline values: CDR1 MNHNS, CDR2 SASEGT. V shed 10 bases, J shed 7 bases, and the junction held 11 bases outside the gene matches. This CDR3 has 14 amino acids. The entry originates in a study of T cells after yellow fever vaccination. A 5'RACE template-switching step, the method used to make TCR cDNA, added a universal primer site and UMIs. MiXCR, applied by TCRdb to the 5' RACE reads, yields one record per CDR3 protein. The sample has approximately 550,000 distinct CDR3 sequences, roughly 14% seen once. Whole-study findings and limits: Clones that expanded after primary vaccination mostly reappeared after the booster (over 95% CD4, roughly 90% CD8). Researchers cautioned that FACS-sorted repertoires could harbor abundant clonotypes contaminating from the bulk population. Shared CD4/CD8 clonotypes were a small share, likely from convergent recombination.

The genes are TRBV6-1 and TRBJ2-2; 8 bases match TRBD1. The receptor comes from a man aged 25-45 years who received the YFV17D yellow fever vaccine. Sample: PBMCs, taken on the day of the yellow fever booster vaccination. In DNA, the CDR3 is TGTGCCACCTCGCCGGGACAGGCTGGCGGGGAGCTGTTTTTT. Residues: CATSPGQAGGELFF.